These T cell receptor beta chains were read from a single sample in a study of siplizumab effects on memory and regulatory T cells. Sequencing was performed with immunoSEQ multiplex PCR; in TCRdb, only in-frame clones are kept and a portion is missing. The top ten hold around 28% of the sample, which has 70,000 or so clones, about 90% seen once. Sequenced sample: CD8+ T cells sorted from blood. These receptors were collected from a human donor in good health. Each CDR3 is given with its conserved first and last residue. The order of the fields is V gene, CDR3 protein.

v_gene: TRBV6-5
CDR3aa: CASSSGELFF

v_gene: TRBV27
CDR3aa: CASSFRVGASYEQYF

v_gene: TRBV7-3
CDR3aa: CASSQGPSYEQYF

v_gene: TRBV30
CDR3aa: CAWSGGLVGDTQYF

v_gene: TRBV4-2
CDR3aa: CASSLNDEQYF

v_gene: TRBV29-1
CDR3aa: CSTESGYSYNEQFF

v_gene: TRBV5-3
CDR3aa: CARSQLSTGGNF

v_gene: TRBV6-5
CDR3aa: CASSYDGFSYEQYF

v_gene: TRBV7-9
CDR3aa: CASSSSAGAEAFF

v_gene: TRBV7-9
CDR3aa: CASSFVAGGPYNEQFF

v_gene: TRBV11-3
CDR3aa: CASSPHAGGPNEQFF

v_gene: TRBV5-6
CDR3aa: CASSFGTSSINEQFF

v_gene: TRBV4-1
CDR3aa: CASSRTSGGTNTGELFF

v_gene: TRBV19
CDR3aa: CASSTGWPQHF

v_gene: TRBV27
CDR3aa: CASSLRAAPYEQYF

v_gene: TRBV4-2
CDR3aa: CASSQVGQLNTEAFF

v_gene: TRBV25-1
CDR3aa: CASRDRGNSPLHF

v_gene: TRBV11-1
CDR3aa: CASSAGGRYNEQFF

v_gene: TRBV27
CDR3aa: CASSLVFVASNTGELFF

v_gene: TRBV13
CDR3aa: CASSDTRVAPSEQYF

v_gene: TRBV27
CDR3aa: CASSSPGTSAAYEQYF

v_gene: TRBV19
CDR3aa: CASQPGPSYNEQFF

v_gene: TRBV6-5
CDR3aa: CASSYDSDTGELFF

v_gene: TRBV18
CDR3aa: CASSPPGVRVPYNEQFF

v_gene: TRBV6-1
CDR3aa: CASSEVSWGLSNYGYTF

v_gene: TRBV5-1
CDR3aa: CASGGASRALSQFHNEQFF

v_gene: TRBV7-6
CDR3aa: CASSWTGGATNEKLFF

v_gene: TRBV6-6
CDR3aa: CASTEDRPFYGYTF

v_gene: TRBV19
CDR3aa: CASSGQGNGYTF

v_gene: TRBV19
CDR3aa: CASSAFDSQPQHF

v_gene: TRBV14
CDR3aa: CASSLGSEAFF

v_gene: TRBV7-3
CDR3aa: CASSLTGSGANVLTF

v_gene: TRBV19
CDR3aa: CASSIASWNTIYF

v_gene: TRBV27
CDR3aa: CASSIGQTSLKRAFF

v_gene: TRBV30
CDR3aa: CAWSVHPGNTEAFF

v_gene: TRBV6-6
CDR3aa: CASSEGSSYEQYF

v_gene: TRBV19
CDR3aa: CASSIAETGSYEQYF

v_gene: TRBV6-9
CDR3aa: CASSYPRELADTQYF

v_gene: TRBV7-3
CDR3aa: CASSFGPTYEQYF

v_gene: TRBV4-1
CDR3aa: CASSLQTGQTGELFF

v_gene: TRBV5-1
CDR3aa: CASSLAVNTGELFF

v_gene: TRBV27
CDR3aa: CASRGTYYNEQFF

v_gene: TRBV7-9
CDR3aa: CASSLVVNEQFF

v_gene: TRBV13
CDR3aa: CASRDSGGPRYEQYF

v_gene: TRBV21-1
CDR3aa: CASSRGPLRGYEQYF